These 27 T cell receptor beta chains came from one sample sequenced in a study of blood T cells in healthy people across ages. Sample-barcoded 5' priming and a J-beta primer mix drove a second PCR of roughly 6 to 12 cycles. TCRdb re-called the 5' RACE reads through MiXCR, storing one row per CDR3 protein. The sample consists of about 1.4 million distinct CDR3 sequences, approximately 63% of them appearing once. Material: blood. These receptor sequences come from a man aged 18 to 29 in good health.

This rearrangement joins TRBV29-1 to TRBJ2-1; TRBD2 might be the D (5 bases). Germline assignment: CDR1 SQVTM and CDR2 ANQGSEA. This CDR3 comprises 13 residues. V gave up 8 bases and J gave up 0 bases, with 11 bases separating them. CDR3: CSFYRGSYNEQFF. CDR3 DNA: TGCAGCTTTTACCGGGGCTCCTACAATGAGCAGTTCTTC.

This clonotype has a handful of counts. The rearrangement links TRBV20-1 to TRBJ1-6; 9 positions agree with TRBD1. This CDR3 has 13 residues. CDR1 and CDR2 (germline): DFQATT, SNEGSKA (reference sequence). V lost 6 bases to trimming and J lost 9 bases; unmatched junction nucleotides: 6. The CDR3 protein is CSAYPGQGSPLHF. CDR3 nucleotide sequence: TGCAGTGCATACCCGGGACAGGGTTCACCCCTCCACTTT.

This clonotype was recorded a few times. The chain employs TRBV12-3 or TRBV12-4 and TRBJ2-1, with D hard to call. The V end lost 10 bases, the J end lost 6 bases, and 13 bases lay between the germline ends. This CDR3 comprises 12 residues. This CDR3 reads CATSRAGNEQFF. In DNA, the CDR3 is TGTGCCACCTCAAGAGCCGGCAATGAGCAGTTCTTC.

This chain links TRBV6-6 with TRBJ2-7; 7 bases align to TRBD2. With V trimmed by 4 bases and J by 5 bases, 5 bases remained unmatched. Germline V CDR1 and CDR2: MNHNY, SVGAGI (reference sequence). This CDR3 has 13 residues. The CDR3: CASSSREGNEQYF. In nucleotides, the CDR3 is TGTGCCAGCAGTTCAAGGGAGGGGAACGAGCAGTACTTC.

Only a few counts were recorded for this clonotype. A junction boundary mismatches the germline segment, possibly from a read error. J is TRBJ1-4 and V is TRBV29-1; 7 nucleotides line up with TRBD1. The CDR3 contains 13 residues. Germline CDR1 reads SQVTM; CDR2 reads ANQGSEA. The DNA for the CDR3 is TGCAGCGTTCAAGAACAGGGGACCGGAAAACTGTTTTTT. Protein: CSVQEQGTGKLFF.

This clonotype was counted only a few times. The rearrangement links TRBV6-6 to TRBJ2-3; a possible D gene is TRBD1 (6 bases). In germline, CDR1 is MNHNY, CDR2 SVGAGI (reference sequence). The CDR3 has 15 residues. Trimming took 2 bases from V and 0 from J, leaving 9 bases between them. CDR3 in DNA: TGTGCCAGCAGTTACGGGACATCTAGCACAGATACGCAGTATTTT. Amino acids: CASSYGTSSTDTQYF.

The chain employs TRBV7-2 and TRBJ1-6; tentatively, D is TRBD1 (5 bases). With 1 base removed from V and 0 bases from J, the gap between germline ends came to 13 bases. CDR1 is SGHTA, CDR2 FQGNSA, per germline. This CDR3 contains 18 residues. In DNA form, the CDR3 reads TGTGCCAGCAGCTTAGTTGGGGGACTGGGCTCCTATAATTCACCCCTCCACTTT. This encodes CASSLVGGLGSYNSPLHF. Full variable domain (outside the CDR3, taken from reference TRBV7-2 and TRBJ1-6): GAGVSQSPSNKVTEKGKDVELRCDPISGHTALYWYRQSLGQGLEFLIYFQGNSAPDKSGLPSDRFSAERTGGSVSTLTIQRTQQEDSAVYLCASSLVGGLGSYNSPLHFGNGTRLTVT.

This clonotype was observed a handful of times. The V gene is TRBV13, the J gene TRBJ1-1, with 10 nucleotides matching TRBD1. Per germline, CDR1 PRHDT and CDR2 FYEKMQ (reference sequence). The ends lost 5 bases at V and 11 bases at J; junction bases unmatched: 11. This CDR3 has 14 residues. This CDR3 reads CASSASRDRGVAFF. CDR3 DNA: TGTGCCAGCAGCGCAAGCCGGGACAGGGGCGTTGCTTTCTTT.

A note on this clonotype: Its ends do not fully match the called genes, so a read error is possible. The chain employs TRBV10-2 and TRBJ2-6, with D tentatively TRBD1 (6 bases). The CDR3 consists of 15 residues. Germline CDR1 and CDR2: WSHSY and SAAADI. CDR3 amino acids: CASGDRQALANVLTF. DNA for the CDR3: TGCGCCAGCGGTGATCGACAGGCATTAGCCAACGTCCTGACTTTC.

This chain uses TRBV7-9 with TRBJ2-2; D ambiguous. Deletions cut 5 bases from V and 4 bases from J, with 17 bases between. The length of the CDR3 is 16 residues. CDR1 and CDR2 (germline): SEHNR, FQNEAQ (reference sequence). The CDR3 DNA follows: TGTGCCAGCAGCCGGTATCGGGTAGAGACCACCGGGGAGCTGTTTTTT. Translated: CASSRYRVETTGELFF.

The chain uses TRBV20-1 and TRBJ2-3, with 12 bases lining up with TRBD2. The CDR3 spans 16 residues. V was clipped by 3 bases and J by 7 bases; unmatched bases: 11. CDR1 and CDR2 from the germline V gene are DFQATT and SNEGSKA (reference sequence). The CDR3 loop is CSARVRLTSGGNTQYF. The CDR3 nucleotides are TGCAGTGCTAGGGTCCGGCTAACTAGCGGGGGGAATACGCAGTATTTT.

This rearrangement joins TRBV10-2 to TRBJ2-1; the match to TRBD2 covers 14 bases. The CDR3 covers 20 residues. The J segment lost 8 bases and the V segment lost 6 bases, leaving 21 bases of the junction unmatched. Germline loops: CDR1 WSHSY, CDR2 SAAADI. As DNA, the CDR3 is TGCGCCAGCAGCTTACTCTCCGGGACTAGCGGGAGAGGGGTGCAATATGAGCAGTTCTTC. The encoded protein is CASSLLSGTSGRGVQYEQFF.

The rearrangement uses TRBV29-1 and TRBJ2-1; 8 bases agree with TRBD2. The germline gives CDR1 SQVTM, CDR2 ANQGSEA. V lost 5 bases, J lost 5 bases, and 8 bases stayed unmatched. This CDR3 comprises 14 residues. In nucleotides, the CDR3 is TGCAGCGTTCTAAGCGGGAGAGTCAACAATGAGCAGTTCTTC. Translation gives CSVLSGRVNNEQFF.

This chain uses TRBV10-1 with TRBJ2-1, with no clear D. The germline gives CDR1 WNHNN, CDR2 SYGVQD (reference sequence). There are 13 residues in the CDR3. V shed 2 bases and J shed 10 bases, with 12 bases lying between them. The CDR3 sequence is CASSETGGKEQFF. The DNA of the CDR3 is TGCGCCAGCAGTGAGACGGGTGGCAAGGAGCAGTTCTTC.

V and J are TRBV4-1 and TRBJ2-7, with TRBD2 matching 7 bases. With 1 base clipped from V and 2 bases from J, the junction kept 8 bases outside the gene matches. The CDR3 sequence is 16 residues long. The germline V gene encodes CDR1 MGHRA and CDR2 YSYEKL. CDR3 nucleotides: TGCGCCAGCAGCCAAGGGGTAGGAGCGGGAACCTACGAGCAGTACTTC. Its translation: CASSQGVGAGTYEQYF.

V and J are TRBV25-1 and TRBJ2-3; D is unclear. The CDR3 covers 13 residues. Trimming pared 3 bases from V and 2 bases from J, leaving 6 bases between. The germline gives CDR1 MGHDK, CDR2 SYGVNS. The CDR3 DNA is TGTGCCAGCAGTGACTGCTCCACAGATACGCAGTATTTT. Translated: CASSDCSTDTQYF.

V and J are TRBV5-6 and TRBJ2-7, with 9 bases aligning to TRBD1. After removal of 0 bases from V and 1 base from J, the junction contained 2 bases not matched to a gene. Germline assignment: CDR1 SGHDT and CDR2 YYEEEE. This CDR3 contains 15 residues. CDR3 bases: TGTGCCAGCAGCTTGGGGGACAGGGAATCCTACGAGCAGTACTTC. This gives the protein CASSLGDRESYEQYF.

This clonotype was counted a few times. This rearrangement joins TRBV7-8 to TRBJ2-3; D ambiguous. Germline-derived CDR1 and CDR2 are SGHVS and FQNEAQ. With 4 bases removed from V and 2 bases from J, the gap between germline ends came to 10 bases. The CDR3 runs to 14 residues. In DNA, the CDR3 is TGTGCCAGCAGCTCGAGGCCGCTCACAGATACGCAGTATTTT. Translating it yields CASSSRPLTDTQYF.

This rearrangement joins TRBV6-6 to TRBJ2-5; 8 bases agree with TRBD1. CDR1 is MNHNY and CDR2 is SVGAGI in the germline V gene (reference sequence). The CDR3 has 15 amino acids. The V gene end was trimmed by 4 bases and the J gene end by 12 bases; junction bases not matched to a gene: 16. The CDR3 loop is CASSWTRDRNTRKYF. The DNA of the CDR3 is TGTGCCAGCAGTTGGACCCGGGACAGGAATACGAGAAAGTACTTC.

The chain carries TRBV14 and TRBJ2-1; D may be TRBD2 (6 bases). The CDR3 runs to 18 residues. Germline V gene lookup returns CDR1 SGHDN and CDR2 FVKESK. Trimming removed 3 bases at V and 3 bases at J, with 21 bases between. The chain's CDR3 is CASSHRGGATRDYNEQFF. CDR3 DNA sequence: TGTGCCAGCAGCCATCGAGGCGGGGCGACTAGGGACTACAATGAGCAGTTCTTC.

The gene calls are TRBV20-1 and TRBJ1-2; 9 positions match TRBD1. The germline gives CDR1 DFQATT, CDR2 SNEGSKA (reference sequence). There are 15 residues in the CDR3. The junction had 6 bases not matched to a gene; V was cut back by 2 bases and J by 2 bases. The CDR3 sequence is CSARLGQGGNYGYTF. CDR3 in DNA: TGCAGTGCTAGATTGGGACAGGGCGGGAACTATGGCTACACCTTC.

The chain recombines TRBV7-6 with TRBJ1-1; D is ambiguous. The germline V gene has CDR1 SGHVS and CDR2 FNYEAQ. This CDR3 comprises 16 residues. V lost 0 bases to trimming and J lost 3 bases, with 14 bases between them. DNA of the CDR3: TGTGCCAGCAGCTTAGCAATCCCGGACGGATACACTGAAGCTTTCTTT. This translates into CASSLAIPDGYTEAFF.

The gene calls are TRBV5-6 and TRBJ2-5; D perhaps matches TRBD2 (5 bases). The V end was cut by 0 bases, the J end by 3 bases, with 18 bases between. CDR1 is SGHDT, CDR2 YYEEEE, per germline. The CDR3 length is 17 residues. CDR3: CASSLARSGRLEETQYF. The CDR3 nucleotides are TGTGCCAGCAGCTTGGCTCGGTCGGGGAGACTCGAAGAGACCCAGTACTTC.

The chain uses TRBV6-6 and TRBJ2-7; D remains ambiguous. The CDR3 has 13 residues. V gave up 6 bases and J gave up 5 bases, with 14 bases separating them. CDR1 and CDR2 (germline): MNHNY, SVGAGI (reference sequence). In DNA form, the CDR3 reads TGTGCCAGCAGCCCGGATCCTCAGAACGAGCAGTACTTC. This encodes CASSPDPQNEQYF.

V is TRBV7-9 and J is TRBJ2-2; D perhaps matches TRBD2 (6 bases). This CDR3 is 14 amino acids long. Germline V gene lookup returns CDR1 SEHNR and CDR2 FQNEAQ (reference sequence). V dropped 10 bases and J dropped 1 base, with 13 bases sitting between them. The CDR3 DNA reads as TGTGCCAAGTCGGGACTGCTGAACACCGGGGAGCTGTTTTTT. It translates to CAKSGLLNTGELFF.

As to this clonotype: A read error may produce the germline difference seen at one junction end. The chain carries TRBV5-1 and TRBJ2-7; D is uncertain. This CDR3 is built from 13 residues. Per the germline V gene, CDR1 is SGHRS and CDR2 is YFSETQ. CDR3 bases: TGCGCCCGCAGCTTGCACGGAGCCTACGAGCAGTACTTC. This translates into CARSLHGAYEQYF.

This chain links TRBV14 with TRBJ1-2; D not certain. The CDR3 spans 15 residues. CDR1 SGHDN and CDR2 FVKESK come from the germline V gene. V was shortened by 5 bases and J by 3 bases, with 16 bases between the two germline ends. This chain's CDR3 is CASSFASRSHYGYTF. The CDR3 DNA reads TGTGCCAGCAGCTTCGCGTCGCGGAGTCACTATGGCTACACCTTC.